This T cell receptor (beta chain) was sequenced during a study of somatic mutations in cytotoxic T cells in rheumatoid arthritis. About the research overall: Selected populations of V beta antibody-stained T cells underwent flow sorting at nearly 100% purity; these encompassed V beta1+ cells subjected to TCRB sequencing.

Trimming took off 0 bases at V and 9 bases at J, with 16 bases between the two ends. The CDR3 consists of 16 residues. The V gene's germline CDR1 is SGHRS and CDR2 YFSETQ. Sequenced by immunoSEQ multiplex PCR; TCRdb stores in-frame clones only, minus some. The sample yields 7,100 or so clones, around 80% seen once. The sample consisted of CD8+ T cells sorted from blood. This clonotype was obtained from an adult with rheumatoid arthritis. The chain is built from TRBV5-1 and TRBJ1-6; D gene uncertain. CDR3 nucleotide sequence: TGCGCCAGCAGCTTGGAGGGCTCCGCGCGGGCTTCACCCCTCCACTTT. As protein: CASSLEGSARASPLHF.